This is a list of T cell receptor beta chains from one sample in a study of radiotherapy plus CTLA-4 blockade in lung cancer. This table comes from immunoSEQ multiplex PCR, and its TCRdb copy is limited to in-frame clones, with some not included. The sample lists tens of thousands of clones, around 85% seen once, with 3.2% in the top ten. This sample comprised peripheral blood, obtained from a patient treated with radiotherapy plus ipilimumab. These receptors came from a human donor with non-small cell lung cancer who had a partial response to radiotherapy plus ipilimumab. Both conserved end residues are part of each CDR3. D genes are given only for firm matches. The size of a clone is reported for some rows only, either as once, few or many, or as a class for expanded clones.

abundance: once; j_gene: TRBJ2-5; d_gene: TRBD2; v_gene: TRBV7-6; CDR3nt: TGTGCCAGCAGCTTAGCTAGCGGGGTATCAGAGACCCAGTACTTC; CDR3aa: CASSLASGVSETQYF
abundance: NA; j_gene: TRBJ2-7; d_gene: NA; v_gene: TRBV5-8; CDR3nt: TGTGCCAGCAATCGTCGAGGGTCCTTCGAGCAGTACTTC; CDR3aa: CASNRRGSFEQYF
abundance: NA; j_gene: TRBJ2-5; d_gene: TRBD2; v_gene: TRBV11-3; CDR3nt: TGTGCCAGCAGCTTGGGACTCGGGGGGGAGACCCAGTACTTC; CDR3aa: CASSLGLGGETQYF
abundance: once; j_gene: TRBJ2-3; d_gene: NA; v_gene: TRBV5-1; CDR3nt: TGCGCCAGCAGCTTCCCAGGGTCGGATACGCAGTATTTT; CDR3aa: CASSFPGSDTQYF
abundance: few; j_gene: TRBJ2-2; d_gene: NA; v_gene: TRBV6-5; CDR3nt: TGTGCCAGCAGTTACGTATTGACCGGGGAGCTGTTTTTT; CDR3aa: CASSYVLTGELFF
abundance: NA; j_gene: TRBJ1-1; d_gene: NA; v_gene: TRBV6-1; CDR3nt: TGTGCCAGCAGTGAACCAGGGGCCCTCAACACTGAAGCTTTCTTT; CDR3aa: CASSEPGALNTEAFF
abundance: NA; j_gene: TRBJ2-3; d_gene: TRBD2; v_gene: TRBV19; CDR3nt: TGTGCCAGTAGTTCTCCGGGACTAGCGGGCATCGCAGATACGCAGTATTTT; CDR3aa: CASSSPGLAGIADTQYF
abundance: NA; j_gene: TRBJ1-2; d_gene: NA; v_gene: TRBV21-1; CDR3nt: TGTGCCAGCAGCAAAGCTGTTGAGGGCTTGGACTATGGCTACACCTTC; CDR3aa: CASSKAVEGLDYGYTF
abundance: once; j_gene: TRBJ1-5; d_gene: TRBD1; v_gene: TRBV18; CDR3nt: TGTGCCAGCTCACCAGCAGGGGGTCAGCCCCAGCATTTT; CDR3aa: CASSPAGGQPQHF
abundance: NA; j_gene: TRBJ2-3; d_gene: NA; v_gene: TRBV6-1; CDR3nt: TGTGCCAGCAGGAGTGGGGCAGGAGTGGATACGCAGTATTTT; CDR3aa: CASRSGAGVDTQYF
abundance: NA; j_gene: TRBJ1-1; d_gene: NA; v_gene: TRBV5-1; CDR3nt: TGCGCCAGCAGCTTAGAGTTTTTGGACACTGAAGCTTTCTTT; CDR3aa: CASSLEFLDTEAFF
abundance: NA; j_gene: TRBJ2-5; d_gene: NA; v_gene: TRBV7-3; CDR3nt: TGTGCCAGCAGCGTGACTAGTTCAGAGACCCAGTACTTC; CDR3aa: CASSVTSSETQYF
abundance: NA; j_gene: TRBJ2-3; d_gene: TRBD2; v_gene: TRBV27; CDR3nt: TGTGCCAGCAGTTTCTTCCACCCGTCCAGCGGGGGAGGCACAGATACGCAGTATTTT; CDR3aa: CASSFFHPSSGGGTDTQYF
abundance: NA; j_gene: TRBJ2-5; d_gene: TRBD2; v_gene: TRBV2; CDR3nt: TGTGCCAGCAGGACTAGCGGGGGGTACCAAGAGACCCAGTACTTC; CDR3aa: CASRTSGGYQETQYF
abundance: NA; j_gene: TRBJ2-1; d_gene: TRBD2; v_gene: TRBV10-3; CDR3nt: TGTGCCATCAAGAGCAACGGGGGGGCCGCCAATGAGCAGTTCTTC; CDR3aa: CAIKSNGGAANEQFF
abundance: NA; j_gene: TRBJ1-5; d_gene: NA; v_gene: TRBV12-2; CDR3nt: TGTGCAAGTCGCCTTACAGGGGGCCCGGATCAGCCCCAGCATTTT; CDR3aa: CASRLTGGPDQPQHF
abundance: NA; j_gene: TRBJ1-2; d_gene: NA; v_gene: TRBV28; CDR3nt: TGTGCCAGCAGTTCCGGCGGCCGTGGCTACACCTTC; CDR3aa: CASSSGGRGYTF
abundance: NA; j_gene: TRBJ1-4; d_gene: NA; v_gene: TRBV4-1; CDR3nt: TGCGCCAGCAGCCACCTCCAGGGTGGTACCGGTAATGAAAAACTGTTTTTT; CDR3aa: CASSHLQGGTGNEKLFF
abundance: NA; j_gene: TRBJ2-3; d_gene: NA; v_gene: TRBV10-3; CDR3nt: TGTGCCATCAGTGAGTCTCAACTAATTTCAGATACGCAGTATTTT; CDR3aa: CAISESQLISDTQYF
abundance: once; j_gene: TRBJ2-1; d_gene: NA; v_gene: TRBV4-2; CDR3nt: TGTGCCAGCAGCCAAGAAGTCCTAACCCTCTACAATGAGCAGTTCTTC; CDR3aa: CASSQEVLTLYNEQFF
abundance: NA; j_gene: TRBJ2-3; d_gene: NA; v_gene: TRBV19; CDR3nt: TGTGCCAGTGGAAACAGGGATACGCAGTATTTT; CDR3aa: CASGNRDTQYF
abundance: NA; j_gene: TRBJ2-2; d_gene: TRBD1; v_gene: TRBV5-6; CDR3nt: TGTGCCAGCAGCTACCGGGACAGGGCCACCGGGGAGCTGTTTTTT; CDR3aa: CASSYRDRATGELFF
abundance: NA; j_gene: TRBJ1-1; d_gene: TRBD1; v_gene: TRBV5-1; CDR3nt: TGCGCCAGCAGCCCTACCGACAGGGACTACACTGAAGCTTTCTTT; CDR3aa: CASSPTDRDYTEAFF
abundance: NA; j_gene: TRBJ2-3; d_gene: NA; v_gene: TRBV5-4; CDR3nt: TGTGCCAGCAGCTTGGCAGGGGATCCTACAGATACGCAGTATTTT; CDR3aa: CASSLAGDPTDTQYF
abundance: NA; j_gene: TRBJ2-5; d_gene: NA; v_gene: TRBV5-1; CDR3nt: TGCGCCAGCAGCCCCCAGGGAAGGGAGACCCAGTACTTC; CDR3aa: CASSPQGRETQYF
abundance: once; j_gene: TRBJ1-5; d_gene: TRBD1; v_gene: TRBV27; CDR3nt: TGTGCCAGCAGTTCATCGACAGGGTTAAGCAATCAGCCCCAGCATTTT; CDR3aa: CASSSSTGLSNQPQHF
abundance: NA; j_gene: TRBJ2-7; d_gene: TRBD1; v_gene: TRBV27; CDR3nt: TGTGCCAGCAGTTTATTCGGGGACAGAAAGTCCTACGAGCAGTACTTC; CDR3aa: CASSLFGDRKSYEQYF
abundance: NA; j_gene: TRBJ1-4; d_gene: NA; v_gene: TRBV9; CDR3nt: TGTGCCAGCAGCGTAGCCGACAGCCCCAATGAAAAACTGTTTTTT; CDR3aa: CASSVADSPNEKLFF
abundance: NA; j_gene: TRBJ2-7; d_gene: NA; v_gene: TRBV28; CDR3nt: TGTGCCAGCAGTTTGCGTTACGAGCAGTACTTC; CDR3aa: CASSLRYEQYF
abundance: NA; j_gene: TRBJ2-7; d_gene: TRBD2; v_gene: TRBV7-8; CDR3nt: TGTGCCAGCAGCCTCTTCATCCCTAGCGGGGCTGAGCAGTACTTC; CDR3aa: CASSLFIPSGAEQYF
abundance: NA; j_gene: TRBJ2-2; d_gene: TRBD1; v_gene: TRBV5-4; CDR3nt: TGTGCCAGCAGCTCCGGGACAGTGGTCACCGGGGAGCTGTTTTTT; CDR3aa: CASSSGTVVTGELFF
abundance: NA; j_gene: TRBJ2-5; d_gene: NA; v_gene: TRBV11-2; CDR3nt: TGTGCCAGCAGCTTCTTTGAGACCCAGTACTTC; CDR3aa: CASSFFETQYF
abundance: NA; j_gene: TRBJ2-5; d_gene: TRBD2; v_gene: TRBV19; CDR3nt: TGTGCCAGTCGACTAGCGGGGGGATCGGAGACCCAGTACTTC; CDR3aa: CASRLAGGSETQYF
abundance: many; j_gene: TRBJ1-4; d_gene: TRBD1; v_gene: TRBV6-5; CDR3nt: TGTGCCAGCGGAATGACAGGGGAGGGTACGGAACTGTTTTTT; CDR3aa: CASGMTGEGTELFF
abundance: NA; j_gene: TRBJ2-5; d_gene: TRBD1; v_gene: TRBV12-5; CDR3nt: TGTGCTAGTGGAAGCGGGACAGGGATCGAAGGAGAGACCCAGTACTTC; CDR3aa: CASGSGTGIEGETQYF
abundance: NA; j_gene: TRBJ1-4; d_gene: NA; v_gene: TRBV29-1; CDR3nt: TGCAGCGTACGAAAAGACAGAACTAATGAAAAACTGTTTTTT; CDR3aa: CSVRKDRTNEKLFF
abundance: NA; j_gene: TRBJ2-5; d_gene: TRBD1; v_gene: TRBV5-1; CDR3nt: TGCGCCAGCAGCACCTGGACAGGGGGAAGGCAAGAGACCCAGTACTTC; CDR3aa: CASSTWTGGRQETQYF
abundance: medium-sized; j_gene: TRBJ1-5; d_gene: NA; v_gene: TRBV19; CDR3nt: TGTGCCAGTAGTATAAGGGGTGAGGGCAATCAGCCCCAGCATTTT; CDR3aa: CASSIRGEGNQPQHF
abundance: NA; j_gene: TRBJ1-2; d_gene: NA; v_gene: TRBV6-5; CDR3nt: TGTGCCAGCAAGGTGGGAGATGGCTACACCTTC; CDR3aa: CASKVGDGYTF
abundance: NA; j_gene: TRBJ1-5; d_gene: NA; v_gene: TRBV19; CDR3nt: TGTGCCACCGAGGCTCGATGGGGCGGTAGCAATCAGCCCCAGCATTTT; CDR3aa: CATEARWGGSNQPQHF
abundance: once; j_gene: TRBJ2-2; d_gene: TRBD2; v_gene: TRBV5-4; CDR3nt: TGTGCCAGCAGTTCGATCGGGACTAGCGAGGCCGGGGAGCTGTTTTTT; CDR3aa: CASSSIGTSEAGELFF
abundance: NA; j_gene: TRBJ1-2; d_gene: NA; v_gene: TRBV4-1; CDR3nt: TGCGCCAGCAGCCCTAACACTAACAGGGTAATGGGTGGCTACACCTTC; CDR3aa: CASSPNTNRVMGGYTF
abundance: few; j_gene: TRBJ1-1; d_gene: TRBD1; v_gene: TRBV7-9; CDR3nt: TGTGCCAGCAGCTTACCCTGGACAGGGACGAACACTGAAGCTTTCTTT; CDR3aa: CASSLPWTGTNTEAFF
abundance: once; j_gene: TRBJ2-1; d_gene: TRBD2; v_gene: TRBV7-8; CDR3nt: TGTGCCAGCACCCTGGGACCGGGACTAGCAAATCGGCAGTTCTTC; CDR3aa: CASTLGPGLANRQFF
abundance: few; j_gene: TRBJ2-3; d_gene: TRBD1; v_gene: TRBV6-1; CDR3nt: TGTGCCAGCAGGGAGGAGGGACAGGGGCCAGATACGCAGTATTTT; CDR3aa: CASREEGQGPDTQYF
abundance: NA; j_gene: TRBJ2-7; d_gene: TRBD2; v_gene: TRBV27; CDR3nt: TGTGCCAGCAGTTTATTTCGGGTCGGGGGGAGGCCCTACGAGCAGTACTTC; CDR3aa: CASSLFRVGGRPYEQYF
abundance: once; j_gene: TRBJ1-6; d_gene: TRBD1; v_gene: TRBV6-1; CDR3nt: TGTGCCAGCAGTGAAGCGCGACAGGGGAATTCACCCCTCCACTTT; CDR3aa: CASSEARQGNSPLHF
abundance: few; j_gene: TRBJ1-1; d_gene: NA; v_gene: TRBV30; CDR3nt: TGTGCCTCCACCGAGGAAGACACTGAAGCTTTCTTT; CDR3aa: CASTEEDTEAFF
abundance: NA; j_gene: TRBJ2-1; d_gene: TRBD2; v_gene: TRBV7-8; CDR3nt: TGTGCCAGCAGCTTAGGAAGCGGGGAACCCTACAATGAGCAGTTCTTC; CDR3aa: CASSLGSGEPYNEQFF
abundance: NA; j_gene: TRBJ2-7; d_gene: TRBD1; v_gene: TRBV27; CDR3nt: TGTGCCAGCAGTGTCGGGACAGGGGTCTACGAGCAGTACTTC; CDR3aa: CASSVGTGVYEQYF
abundance: NA; j_gene: TRBJ1-1; d_gene: NA; v_gene: TRBV14; CDR3nt: TGTGCCAGCAGCCAAGACGGGAACACTGAAGCTTTCTTT; CDR3aa: CASSQDGNTEAFF
abundance: NA; j_gene: TRBJ1-2; d_gene: NA; v_gene: TRBV7-9; CDR3nt: TGTGCCAGCAGCTCTACAGGGACTAACTATGGCTACACCTTC; CDR3aa: CASSSTGTNYGYTF
abundance: NA; j_gene: TRBJ2-4; d_gene: NA; v_gene: TRBV19; CDR3nt: TGTGCCAGTAGTCGAGCGACAGTTAAAAACATTCAGTACTTC; CDR3aa: CASSRATVKNIQYF
abundance: few; j_gene: TRBJ2-3; d_gene: NA; v_gene: TRBV19; CDR3nt: TGTGCCAGTAGTATAACAGGGTTGGTAGCAGATACGCAGTATTTT; CDR3aa: CASSITGLVADTQYF
abundance: NA; j_gene: TRBJ2-3; d_gene: TRBD2; v_gene: TRBV7-2; CDR3nt: TGTGCCAGCAGCTTCATAGCGGGGGGGCCCACAGATACGCAGTATTTT; CDR3aa: CASSFIAGGPTDTQYF
abundance: NA; j_gene: TRBJ1-2; d_gene: NA; v_gene: TRBV5-4; CDR3nt: TGTGCCAGCAGCGTAGACAGCTATGGCTACACCTTC; CDR3aa: CASSVDSYGYTF
abundance: NA; j_gene: TRBJ1-2; d_gene: TRBD1; v_gene: TRBV29-1; CDR3nt: TGCAGCGTCCCGGACAGGGGGCCCTATGGCTACACCTTC; CDR3aa: CSVPDRGPYGYTF